Here is one T cell receptor beta chain with its context. It lacks a known antigen. Base qualities are not recorded, but no much larger clone differs from it by a single base. This entry comes from a study of blood T cell repertoires in COVID-19 (dated by TCRdb to about 2020). Turning to the overall study: The collaborator samples originated in the United States, Italy and Spain and spanned the acute and convalescent phases of COVID-19. The prospective study material was composed of cDNA or gDNA derived from T cells, B-cell-depleted T cells, or PBMCs. Subjects who had been exposed to COVID-19, were actively infected with it, or had recovered from it provided the deeply sampled blood TCRbeta repertoires that made up the dataset. The repertoires were released in a freely available public database intended as a resource for research on the immune response to SARS-CoV-2. The samples were drawn from the first 160 participants of the ongoing ImmuneRACE study and from 950 to 1,500 subjects provided by 6 global collaborators. Sample metadata almost always included a de-identified subject ID, COVID-19 status, age in years and sex. Where available, HLA class I and class II types were obtained from metadata supplied by the sample provider rather than from assay-based typing.

Participants in the prospective study were aged roughly 18 to 100 years, lived in 20 to 30 United States geographic areas, and enrolled through a virtual design. In the prospective study, participants were assigned to cohorts based on the clinical history participants reported in a screening survey and a study questionnaire. ImmuneRACE Cohort 3 recovered participants were defined by two consecutive negative NP/OP PCR tests, healthcare professional clearance, or symptom resolution. In the prospective study, whole blood, serum and a nasopharyngeal or oropharyngeal swab were collected from each participant by mobile phlebotomists. Participants in the prospective study had the option to provide additional blood draws and questionnaires over an approximately 2-month period. Prospective study blood samples were shipped either frozen or at room temperature before DNA extraction. As encoded in the germline V gene, CDR1 is SNHLY while CDR2 is FYNNEI. The CDR3 measures 8 amino acids from cysteine to phenylalanine. The DNA shown is the 24-base CDR3, in frame from base 1. Trimming at the junction amounts to 9 bases on V and 14 bases on J, and the germline ends lie 10 bases apart.

Results the study describes overall, beyond this receptor: The quantity of clinical and demographic metadata differed by source and by participant and was supplied without curation.

TCRbeta CDR3 regions were amplified from genomic DNA using the immunoSEQ Assay, a bias-controlled multiplex PCR. Per the authors' processing: The number of nucleated cells in each sample was estimated by amplification of reference gene primers within the assay. Sequence reads were collapsed and filtered to measure the absolute abundance of every unique TCRbeta CDR3 rearrangement. For each sample, productive Simpson clonality was calculated as the square root of Simpson's diversity index over productive rearrangements. TCRdb took over this immuneACCESS table, retaining in-frame rearrangements with V and J assigned. Such tables are incomplete; in checked studies, under half of the missing clones stem from an unresolved V gene, and the remainder is unexplained. That table gives V, J and clone size, and the DNA gave D and trimming. The table for this sample lists about 250,000 clones; 85% to 90% of them were counted only once. Jointly, the top ten make up about 1.6% of the sample.

This sequence was found in a man aged 35-49 years who had recovered from COVID-19. The sequenced material came from PBMCs or T cells enriched from blood (not recorded which). The V gene is TRBV2 and the J gene is TRBJ1-2; the D gene is perhaps TRBD1, on 5 matching bases. CDR3 loop: CASQGLTF. The DNA sequence is given as TGTGCCAGTCAGGGATTAACCTTC.